The T cell receptor beta chain described here comes from a study of T cell responses to AZD1222 COVID-19 vaccine. V was pared by 4 bases and J by 5 bases, with 7 bases of the junction left unmatched. Germline loops: CDR1 SGHNT, CDR2 YYREEE (reference sequence). The CDR3 length is 14 residues. This clone has a single count. This table comes from immunoSEQ multiplex PCR, and its TCRdb copy is limited to in-frame clones, with some not included. The table lists roughly 90,000 clones, around 89% of them singletons, with roughly 2.4% in the top ten. This clonotype was obtained from an adult who received the AZD1222 COVID-19 vaccine. Sequences were derived from peripheral blood, sampled 28 days after the second AZD1222 dose. This rearrangement joins TRBV5-4 to TRBJ2-5; 8 bases match TRBD1. The CDR3 sequence: CASSVDRGSETQYF. CDR3 DNA sequence: TGTGCCAGCAGCGTTGACAGGGGCTCTGAGACCCAGTACTTC.